This section outlines one TCR beta chain sequence together with its context. The sample originates from a study of cytomegalovirus exposure and HLA in healthy donors. The CDR3 runs to 14 residues. The V gene's germline CDR1 is SGHTA and CDR2 FQGNSA. The junction had 3 bases not matched to a gene; V was cut back by 4 bases and J by 0 bases. The donors formed part of the roughly 120-subject validation cohort, distinct from the roughly 630-subject first cohort. Produced via immunoSEQ multiplex PCR; TCRdb's table is partial and in-frame only. The sample consists of roughly 150,000 clones, 85% to 90% of them appearing once.

Sequenced input: PBMCs. This sequence joins TRBV7-2 and TRBJ2-7, with 7 bases aligning to TRBD1. The receptor was derived from a man between 18 and 29 years old in good health and CMV-seropositive. The CDR3 DNA reads as TGTGCCAGCAGCTCGGACAGGAACTCCTACGAGCAGTACTTC. This gives the protein CASSSDRNSYEQYF. Full variable domain (rest looked up from reference TRBV7-2 and TRBJ2-7): GAGVSQSPSNKVTEKGKDVELRCDPISGHTALYWYRQSLGQGLEFLIYFQGNSAPDKSGLPSDRFSAERTGGSVSTLTIQRTQQEDSAVYLCASSSDRNSYEQYFGPGTRLTVT.